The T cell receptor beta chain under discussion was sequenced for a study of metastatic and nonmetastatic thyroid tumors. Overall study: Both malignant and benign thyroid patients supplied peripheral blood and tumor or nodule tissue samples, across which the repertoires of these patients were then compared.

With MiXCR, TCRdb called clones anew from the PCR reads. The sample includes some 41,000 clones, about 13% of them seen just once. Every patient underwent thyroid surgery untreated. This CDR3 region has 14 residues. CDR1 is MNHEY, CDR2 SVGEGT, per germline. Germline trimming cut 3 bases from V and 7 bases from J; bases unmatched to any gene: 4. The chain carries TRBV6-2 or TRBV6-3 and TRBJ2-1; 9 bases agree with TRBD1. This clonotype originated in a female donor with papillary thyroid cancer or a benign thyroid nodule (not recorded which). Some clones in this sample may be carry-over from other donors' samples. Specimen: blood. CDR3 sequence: CASSYTGGVNEQFF. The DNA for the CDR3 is TGTGCCAGCAGTTATACAGGGGGCGTGAATGAGCAGTTCTTC.